This is a list of T cell receptor beta chains from one sample in a study of shared clonotypes between healthy human individuals. Repertoires were generated with immunoSEQ multiplex PCR, while TCRdb's copy carries only in-frame clones and drops some. This table has around 2.1 million clones, almost 96% appearing once. The specimen sequenced was naive CD4+ T cells sorted from blood. Receptor source: a man aged 18 to 35 in good health. Each CDR3 is given with its conserved first and last residue.

J gene | V gene | CDR3 protein
TRBJ1-6 | TRBV2 | CASRARGGGGDSPLHF
TRBJ2-6 | TRBV27 | CASRKQTSGRPGANVLTF
TRBJ2-3 | TRBV5-4 | CASSVAGPTDTQYF
TRBJ2-7 | TRBV4-1 | CASSQPGGRYEQYF
TRBJ2-2 | TRBV6-5 | CASSYSTMNTGELFF
TRBJ1-1 | TRBV7-8 | CASSLESTEAFF
TRBJ2-5 | TRBV7-9 | CASSRTEETQYF
TRBJ2-1 | TRBV5-1 | CASSSEIATGWNEQFF
TRBJ2-6 | TRBV6-6 | CASSNSGGRGANVLTF
TRBJ1-4 | TRBV10-3 | CAISEVRENEKLFF
TRBJ2-1 | TRBV6-5 | CASSQRRSNEQFF
TRBJ2-5 | TRBV7-2 | CASSSGLAGGYQETQYF
TRBJ1-1 | TRBV6-5 | CASSSPAMNTEAFF
TRBJ2-7 | TRBV12-5 | CASGSSGGTGQYF
TRBJ1-2 | TRBV5-1 | CASSSGGLNNYGYTF
TRBJ1-2 | TRBV5-1 | CASSFPDRAYGYTF
TRBJ2-3 | TRBV10-1 | CASSEMTGDTQYF
TRBJ1-3 | TRBV7-2 | CASSSERRDSGNTIYF
TRBJ2-2 | TRBV4-3 | CASSQHGTAGELFF
TRBJ1-3 | TRBV5-4 | CASSVGTGAGNTIYF
TRBJ2-2 | TRBV6-1 | CASSVGTSGNTGELFF
TRBJ2-1 | TRBV7-2 | CASSVTSTSGGYNEQFF
TRBJ2-1 | TRBV7-8 | CASSSVLGNEQFF
TRBJ2-5 | TRBV23-1 | CASRDDSTGRETQYF
TRBJ1-5 | TRBV7-6 | CASSRTGSQPQHF
TRBJ1-1 | TRBV5-4 | CASSLGGLQNTEAFF
TRBJ2-3 | TRBV5-1 | CASSSTTSGTDTQYF
TRBJ2-3 | TRBV7-9 | CASSSRGALDTQYF